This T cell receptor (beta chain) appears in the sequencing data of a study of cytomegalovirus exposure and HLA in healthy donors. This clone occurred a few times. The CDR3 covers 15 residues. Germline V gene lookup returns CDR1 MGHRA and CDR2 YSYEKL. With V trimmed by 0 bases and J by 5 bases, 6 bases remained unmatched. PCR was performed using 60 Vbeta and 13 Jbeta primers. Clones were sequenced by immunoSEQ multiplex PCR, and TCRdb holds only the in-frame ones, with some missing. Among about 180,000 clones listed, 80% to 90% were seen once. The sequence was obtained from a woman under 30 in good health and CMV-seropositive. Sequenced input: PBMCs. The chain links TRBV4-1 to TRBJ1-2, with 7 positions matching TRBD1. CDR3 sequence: CASSQESYRGYGYTF. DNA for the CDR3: TGCGCCAGCAGCCAAGAGAGCTACAGGGGATATGGCTACACCTTC.